These T cell receptor beta chains were read from a single sample in a study of shared clonotypes between healthy human individuals. Sequenced by immunoSEQ multiplex PCR; TCRdb stores in-frame clones only, minus some. The sample lists about 1.1 million clones, 70% to 80% occurring once. Material: memory CD4+ T cells from PBMCs. These receptors all come from a man younger than 30 in good health. Some clones in this sample may be carry-over from other donors' samples. Both conserved end residues are part of each CDR3. Each record gives: D gene, V gene, J gene, clone size, CDR3 protein, CDR3 DNA. D genes are given only for firm matches. Clone size, where shown, is once, few, many, or a class for clones that have expanded.

>NA|TRBV20-1|TRBJ2-1|few
CSAREMEQFF
TGCAGTGCTAGAGAGATGGAGCAGTTCTTC
>TRBD1|TRBV7-2|TRBJ1-2|NA
CASSLMGQGALGYGYTF
TGTGCCAGCAGCCTAATGGGACAGGGGGCGCTGGGCTATGGCTACACCTTC
>NA|TRBV19|TRBJ1-3|NA
CASSIRGTNGNTIYF
TGTGCCAGTAGTATACGAGGAACAAACGGAAACACCATATATTTT
>NA|TRBV5-4|TRBJ2-3|few
CASSLDWEDTQYF
TGTGCCAGCAGCTTGGATTGGGAAGATACGCAGTATTTT
>TRBD1|TRBV7-2|TRBJ1-2|NA
CASSPQGSNYGYTF
TGTGCCAGCAGCCCACAGGGGTCTAACTATGGCTACACCTTC
>NA|TRBV28|TRBJ2-7|NA
CASVSRLYEQYF
TGTGCCAGCGTTTCAAGACTCTACGAGCAGTACTTC
>NA|TRBV19|TRBJ2-3|NA
CATEGEASTQYF
TGTGCAACCGAAGGAGAGGCTAGTACGCAGTATTTT
>TRBD2|TRBV6-1|TRBJ2-7|NA
CASSVRLAGAYEQYF
TGTGCCAGCAGTGTGAGACTAGCGGGAGCCTACGAGCAGTACTTC
>NA|TRBV5-1|TRBJ1-5|NA
CASSPDGISNQPQHF
TGCGCCAGCAGCCCGGACGGAATTAGCAATCAGCCCCAGCATTTT
>NA|TRBV4-3|TRBJ2-4|NA
CASSHRGLPAGAKNIQYF
TGCGCCAGCAGCCACAGGGGATTACCAGCAGGGGCCAAAAACATTCAGTACTTC
>NA|TRBV4-3|TRBJ1-3|NA
CASSQAWGGNTIYF
TGCGCCAGCAGCCAAGCATGGGGAGGAAACACCATATATTTT
>NA|TRBV7-3|TRBJ2-5|NA
CASSAGQQETQYF
TGTGCCAGCAGCGCAGGGCAACAAGAGACCCAGTACTTC
>TRBD1|TRBV14|TRBJ1-2|NA
CASSYWTGGYGYTF
TGTGCCAGCAGCTACTGGACAGGGGGCTATGGCTACACCTTC
>TRBD1|TRBV28|TRBJ1-4|NA
CASSLEGAGWATNEKLFF
TGTGCCAGCAGTTTGGAGGGGGCGGGGTGGGCAACTAATGAAAAACTGTTTTTT
>NA|TRBV5-4|TRBJ2-3|few
CASSMGGWTDTQYF
TGTGCCAGCAGCATGGGAGGTTGGACAGATACGCAGTATTTT
>TRBD1|TRBV5-1|TRBJ2-5|many
CASSLGTGNGETQYF
TGCGCCAGCAGCTTGGGGACAGGGAACGGAGAGACCCAGTACTTC
>NA|TRBV19|TRBJ1-5|NA
CASSSLEVSNQPQHF
TGTGCCAGTAGCTCGTTGGAAGTTAGCAATCAGCCCCAGCATTTT
>TRBD1|TRBV5-5|TRBJ2-7|NA
CASSLAPGDRGSYEQYF
TGTGCCAGCAGCTTGGCCCCAGGGGACAGGGGTTCCTACGAGCAGTACTTC
>TRBD1|TRBV2|TRBJ1-3|NA
CASSRDSFSGNTIYF
TGTGCCAGCAGCCGGGACAGCTTCTCTGGAAACACCATATATTTT
>TRBD1|TRBV13|TRBJ1-2|NA
CASSWGQGYGYTF
TGTGCCAGCAGCTGGGGACAGGGCTATGGCTACACCTTC
>NA|TRBV7-6|TRBJ2-3|NA
CASSPGFVQGLRGTQYF
TGTGCCAGCAGCCCCGGTTTCGTGCAGGGTTTACGGGGTACGCAGTATTTT
>NA|TRBV1|TRBJ1-2|NA
CTSSQLPDRGPDGYTF
TGCACCAGCAGCCAATTACCCGACAGGGGGCCTGACGGCTACACCTTC
>TRBD2|TRBV7-9|TRBJ2-1|once
CATHSSGAYNEQFF
TGTGCCACTCACTCTAGCGGGGCCTACAATGAGCAGTTCTTC
>NA|TRBV30|TRBJ1-4|NA
CAWSPTAPNEKLFF
TGTGCCTGGAGTCCGACGGCGCCGAATGAAAAACTGTTTTTT
>TRBD1|TRBV6-6|TRBJ1-4|NA
CASRTTGAAMMFF
TGTGCCAGCAGAACGACAGGGGCGGCCATGATGTTTTTT
>NA|TRBV2|TRBJ2-6|NA
CASSDRGSGANVLTF
TGTGCCAGCAGTGACAGGGGATCTGGGGCCAACGTCCTGACTTTC
>NA|TRBV28|TRBJ2-7|NA
CASSSPAGPYEQYF
TGTGCCAGCAGTTCTCCCGCAGGTCCCTACGAGCAGTACTTC
>NA|TRBV27|TRBJ1-2|few
CASSRNRGGGYGYTF
TGTGCCAGCAGTCGGAACCGGGGGGGAGGCTATGGCTACACCTTC
>NA|TRBV28|TRBJ1-1|NA
CASSLGQGGKAFF
TGTGCCAGCAGTTTAGGCCAGGGCGGTAAGGCTTTCTTT
>TRBD1|TRBV18|TRBJ2-1|NA
CASSLHPGQVANEQFF
TGTGCCAGCTCACTACACCCGGGACAGGTAGCCAATGAGCAGTTCTTC
>TRBD2|TRBV4-3|TRBJ2-7|NA
CASSQGPSGSFEQYF
TGCGCCAGCAGCCAAGGCCCTAGCGGGAGCTTCGAGCAGTACTTC
>NA|TRBV7-2|TRBJ1-1|NA
CASSVGTTPGTEAFF
TGTGCCAGCAGCGTAGGAACGACCCCCGGCACTGAAGCTTTCTTT